One and the same sample provided the 28 T cell receptor beta chains below, sequenced in a study of T cells after yellow fever vaccination. TCRdb re-called the 5' RACE reads with MiXCR, one entry per CDR3 protein. The data show a few hundred thousand distinct CDR3 sequences, with roughly 17% seen just once and 15% to 20% held by the top ten. Sequencing was performed on PBMCs, taken more than 4 days after the first yellow fever vaccination. These receptors were obtained from a man younger than 30 who received the YFV17D yellow fever vaccine.

The chain employs TRBV6-2 or TRBV6-3 and TRBJ2-2, with D perhaps matching TRBD1 (5 bases). V was cut by 0 bases and J by 3 bases, with 17 bases left in between. CDR3 length: 18 amino acids. Germline CDR1 is MNHEY and CDR2 is SVGEGT. CDR3 bases: TGTGCCAGCAGTTACTCGAAGGACGGCAGGGTTTACACCGGGGAGCTGTTTTTT. Translating it yields CASSYSKDGRVYTGELFF.

The chain is built from TRBV4-1 and TRBJ2-1; no clear D gene. The CDR3 is made up of 12 amino acids. In germline, CDR1 is MGHRA, CDR2 YSYEKL. V was pared by 2 bases and J by 8 bases, with 7 bases between. CDR3 nucleotides: TGCGCCAGCAGCCAAAGTGGTTATGAGCAGTTCTTC. Encoded protein: CASSQSGYEQFF.

V gene TRBV5-1 combines with J gene TRBJ1-1, with a tentative D call TRBD1 (6 bases). CDR1 is SGHRS and CDR2 is YFSETQ in the germline V gene. The CDR3 has 16 amino acids. V gave up 3 bases and J gave up 4 bases, with 19 bases separating them. The CDR3 nucleotides read TGCGCCAGCAGCTATGGGGGGGGCGACCCGGGCACTGAAGCTTTCTTT. This translates into CASSYGGGDPGTEAFF.

With respect to this clonotype: At one boundary the junction diverges from the germline segment, which might be a read error. V usage is TRBV30 and J usage is TRBJ1-1, with D possibly TRBD1 on 5 matching bases. CDR1 is GTSNPN, CDR2 SVGIG, per germline (reference sequence). CDR3 length: 16 residues. The chain's CDR3 is CAWKPPPWGSDTEDFF. The CDR3 DNA reads TGTGCCTGGAAACCCCCTCCTTGGGGCTCAGACACTGAAGATTTCTTT.

The rearrangement joins TRBV7-6 to TRBJ2-2; the match to TRBD1 covers 8 bases. This CDR3 has 14 amino acids. V lost 3 bases and J lost 7; bases outside the gene matches: 4. CDR1 and CDR2 from the germline V gene are SGHVS and FNYEAQ. CDR3 residues: CASSLAQGDGELFF. CDR3 nucleotide sequence: TGTGCCAGCAGCTTGGCACAGGGGGACGGGGAGCTGTTTTTT. Filled out from reference TRBV7-6 and TRBJ2-2, the complete variable domain reads GAGVSQSPRYKVTKRGQDVALRCDPISGHVSLYWYRQALGQGPEFLTYFNYEAQQDKSGLPNDRFSAERPEGSISTLTIQRTEQRDSAMYRCASSLAQGDGELFFGEGSRLTVL.

This clonotype was counted only a few times. This chain uses TRBV4-1 with TRBJ2-2, with 9 positions matching TRBD2. This CDR3 is built from 16 residues. Germline CDR1 MGHRA, CDR2 YSYEKL. The trim removed 3 bases at V and 4 bases at J, leaving 6 bases unmatched. CDR3 loop: CASSQTSGEGTGELFF. The CDR3 nucleotides are TGCGCCAGCAGCCAGACTAGCGGCGAAGGCACCGGGGAGCTGTTTTTT.

The genes are TRBV5-1 and TRBJ2-5; D possibly matches TRBD1 or TRBD2 (6 bases each). The CDR3 loop spans 14 amino acids. Germline CDR1 is SGHRS and CDR2 is YFSETQ. Deletions cut 2 bases from V and 4 bases from J, with 12 bases between. CDR3 in DNA: TGCGCCAGCAGCTTAACTCCGGGGGCAGAGACCCAGTACTTC. Protein: CASSLTPGAETQYF.

This clonotype showed up just a few times. The chain recombines TRBV7-8 with TRBJ2-7; no reliable D call. This CDR3 contains 14 residues. The V and J ends lost 1 base and 5 bases respectively, with 12 bases between them. Germline CDR1 and CDR2: SGHVS and FQNEAQ. The CDR3 region has the DNA TGTGCCAGCAGCTTAGTAGGGTTGATGGACGAGCAGTACGTC. This encodes CASSLVGLMDEQYV.

The table lists this clonotype with a few counts. The rearrangement joins TRBV6-1 to TRBJ2-6, with unresolved D. V lost 7 bases and J lost 0, with 13 bases in between. The CDR3 is 16 amino acids. Germline V gives CDR1 MNHNS, CDR2 SASEGT. The CDR3 nucleotides are TGTGCCAGCAACTTGAACAGCCACTCTGGGGCCAACGTCCTGACTTTC. It translates to CASNLNSHSGANVLTF.

At least ten counts were recorded for this clonotype. Compared with germline, one end of the junction differs, possibly owing to a read error. The chain combines TRBV20-1 with TRBJ1-3, with 10 bases matching TRBD1. This CDR3 contains 11 residues. Germline-derived CDR1 and CDR2 are DFQATT and SNEGSKA (reference sequence). The CDR3 nucleotides read TGCAGTGCCAGACAGTCGACAGGGGGCGCCTTT. Translating gives CSARQSTGGAF.

This clonotype has more than one count but fewer than ten. CDR3 nucleotides: TGTGCCAGCAGTTACACATTCGCGGGCGGGAACACCGGGGAGCTGTTTTTT. It yields the protein CASSYTFAGGNTGELFF. V usage is TRBV28 and J usage is TRBJ2-2; tentative D call: TRBD2 (5 bases). V was shortened by 4 bases and J by 1 base, with 16 bases between the two germline ends. Germline V gene sequence: CDR1 MDHEN, CDR2 SYDVKM. The CDR3 has 17 amino acids.

V is TRBV5-6 and J is TRBJ2-3; 10 positions match TRBD1. The germline CDR1 and CDR2 sequences are SGHDT and YYEEEE. Trimming at V came to 5 bases and at J to 4 bases, leaving 4 bases not matched to a gene. CDR3 size: 14 residues. The CDR3 DNA sequence: TGTGCCAGCAGTTCGACAGGGGGCGCAGATACGCAGTATTTT. It yields the protein CASSSTGGADTQYF.

This clonotype appeared a few times. This chain joins TRBV4-1 and TRBJ2-7; D is ambiguous. Germline V gene sequence: CDR1 MGHRA, CDR2 YSYEKL. The CDR3 has 15 amino acids. V was cut by 0 bases and J by 1 base, with 10 bases left in between. CDR3 region: CASSQDFGASYEQYV. DNA of the CDR3: TGCGCCAGCAGCCAAGATTTTGGCGCATCCTACGAGCAGTACGTC.

Only a few counts were recorded for this clonotype. V gene TRBV10-3 combines with J gene TRBJ1-2, with 8 nucleotides matching TRBD1. The trim removed 3 bases at V and 5 bases at J, leaving 11 bases unmatched. The CDR3 length is 16 residues. Germline-derived CDR1 and CDR2 are ENHRY and SYGVKD. CDR3 amino acids: CAISDGGQDLKYGYTF. The CDR3 DNA is TGTGCCATCAGTGATGGGGGACAGGACCTTAAATATGGCTACACCTTC.

This clonotype occurred a few times. The rearrangement joins TRBV7-2 to TRBJ1-6, with D unresolved. The length of the CDR3 is 12 residues. With 6 bases removed from V and 10 bases from J, the gap between germline ends came to 10 bases. Looked up from germline, CDR1 is SGHTA and CDR2 is FQGNSA. Here the CDR3 reads CASRPGLSPLHF. The CDR3, as DNA: TGTGCCAGCAGACCTGGGCTATCACCCCTCCACTTT.

This clonotype was counted only a few times. V gene TRBV7-6 combines with J gene TRBJ1-1; D unresolved. Germline V gene data show CDR1 as SGHVS and CDR2 as FNYEAQ. The V end lost 2 bases, the J end lost 0 bases, and 7 bases lay between the germline ends. The CDR3 is made up of 14 amino acids. The chain's CDR3 is CASSLYGVNTEAFF. DNA of the CDR3: TGTGCCAGCAGCTTATATGGAGTGAACACTGAAGCTTTCTTT.

In this sample, this clonotype turned up a few times. This chain uses TRBV6-5 with TRBJ1-1, with D hard to call. CDR1 is MNHEY and CDR2 is SVGAGI in the germline V gene. V dropped 0 bases and J dropped 5 bases, with 10 bases sitting between them. This CDR3 is 14 amino acids long. In nucleotides, the CDR3 is TGTGCCAGCAGTTACTCAGGGCTTGCGACTGAAGCTTTCTTT. This gives the protein CASSYSGLATEAFF.

This clonotype has more than one count but fewer than ten. The chain is built from TRBV7-9 and TRBJ2-3, with D perhaps matching TRBD1 (6 bases). With 7 bases removed from V and 0 bases from J, the gap between germline ends came to 17 bases. The CDR3 contains 16 residues. Germline V gives CDR1 SEHNR, CDR2 FQNEAQ (reference sequence). The CDR3 spells CASNLLLGASTDTQYF. As DNA, the CDR3 is TGTGCCAGCAACCTCCTTTTGGGGGCGAGCACAGATACGCAGTATTTT.

The table lists this clonotype with a few counts. The chain is built from TRBV27 and TRBJ2-5; the match to TRBD1 covers 9 bases. V trimming: 5 bases; J trimming: 5 bases; junction bases outside the gene matches: 6. This CDR3 has 14 residues. The germline V gene encodes CDR1 MNHEY and CDR2 SMNVEV (reference sequence). CDR3 in DNA: TGTGCCAGCAGTACACGGGACAGGGTGGAGACCCAGTACTTC. Its protein product is CASSTRDRVETQYF.

This sequence joins TRBV6-1 and TRBJ2-2, with 12 bases lining up with TRBD2. CDR1 MNHNS and CDR2 SASEGT come from the germline V gene. The V gene end was trimmed by 7 bases and the J gene end by 5 bases; junction bases not matched to a gene: 8. The CDR3 consists of 16 residues. The CDR3 loop reads CASNRGLAGNTGELFF. The CDR3 bases are TGTGCCAGCAATCGAGGACTAGCGGGGAATACCGGGGAGCTGTTTTTT.

The chain links TRBV19 to TRBJ1-1; maybe TRBD1 (6 bases). The CDR3 length is 14 residues. V gave up 1 base and J gave up 7 bases, with 13 bases separating them. In germline, CDR1 is LNHDA, CDR2 SQIVND (reference sequence). Here the CDR3 DNA reads TGTGCCAGTAGTATAGGTGGGGGCGGCCGTGAAGCTTTCTTT. Protein product: CASSIGGGGREAFF.

At least ten counts were recorded for this clonotype. This chain joins TRBV5-1 and TRBJ2-3; D ambiguous. The germline V gene encodes CDR1 SGHRS and CDR2 YFSETQ. The CDR3 is 16 residues long. V was pared by 4 bases and J by 2 bases, with 17 bases between. The CDR3 is CASSTDPQTYTDTQYF. The DNA of the CDR3 is TGCGCCAGCAGCACAGACCCCCAGACCTACACAGATACGCAGTATTTT.

The genes are TRBV5-6 and TRBJ2-5; D is ambiguous. Germline V gene data show CDR1 as SGHDT and CDR2 as YYEEEE. V gave up 4 bases and J gave up 5 bases, with 24 bases separating them. There are 17 residues in the CDR3. CDR3 DNA: TGTGCCAGCAGCCCCACCGGGCGCAGGCCGCAAGTCGAGACCCAGTACTTC. Translating it yields CASSPTGRRPQVETQYF.

There are a few counts of this clonotype. CDR3: CASSLGVRSPEQFF. The CDR3 DNA reads TGTGCCAGCAGCTTAGGAGTTCGGAGCCCTGAGCAGTTCTTC. The chain couples TRBV7-2 to TRBJ2-1; D call uncertain. V dropped 1 base and J dropped 9 bases, with 13 bases sitting between them. The germline gives CDR1 SGHTA, CDR2 FQGNSA. This CDR3 comprises 14 residues.

This chain joins TRBV29-1 and TRBJ2-7; D uncertain. The CDR3 spans 13 residues. V gave up 7 bases and J gave up 3 bases, with 16 bases separating them. CDR1 SQVTM and CDR2 ANQGSEA come from the germline V gene. Here the CDR3 DNA reads TGCAGCGGAAGAAGCACCGACCACTACGAGCAGTACTTC. It translates to CSGRSTDHYEQYF.

V is TRBV20-1 and J is TRBJ1-4, with TRBD1 as a possible D gene (5 bases). Germline V gives CDR1 DFQATT, CDR2 SNEGSKA (reference sequence). The CDR3 spans 13 residues. Trimming left V 6 bases short and J 6 bases short, with 14 bases between. CDR3 in amino acids: CSARKGLYEKLFF. The CDR3 bases are TGCAGTGCAAGAAAGGGACTTTATGAAAAACTGTTTTTT.

This chain connects TRBV7-6 to TRBJ2-5; TRBD2 matches 8 bases. CDR1 SGHVS and CDR2 FNYEAQ come from the germline V gene. V lost 1 base, J lost 1 base, and 5 bases stayed unmatched. CDR3 length: 16 amino acids. For the CDR3, the DNA is TGTGCCAGCAGCTTAGTCGCTAGCGGGCTCCAAGAGACCCAGTACTTC. Protein: CASSLVASGLQETQYF.

This clonotype was observed a handful of times. V usage is TRBV15 and J usage is TRBJ1-1; 7 bases agree with TRBD1. J gave up 0 bases and V 0 bases, and 7 bases lay outside the gene matches. This CDR3 has 17 residues. Germline V gene lookup returns CDR1 LNHNV and CDR2 YYDKDF (reference sequence). The chain's CDR3 is CATSRDLNRGLNTEAFF. Written as DNA, the CDR3 is TGTGCCACCAGCAGAGATTTAAACAGGGGATTGAACACTGAAGCTTTCTTT. Full variable domain (rest looked up from reference TRBV15 and TRBJ1-1): DAMVIQNPRYQVTQFGKPVTLSCSQTLNHNVMYWYQQKSSQAPKLLFHYYDKDFNNEADTPDNFQSRRPNTSFCFLDIRSPGLGDTAMYLCATSRDLNRGLNTEAFFGQGTRLTVV.